This T cell receptor beta chain comes out of a study of cytomegalovirus exposure and HLA in healthy donors. Broader study findings: Presence/absence analyses supposed approximately even sequencing depth among donors. Analysis was performed later, and it showed HLA-associated TCR beta chains to be more clonally expanded than equally common others. Being indistinguishable, some V segments were excluded, TRBV6-2 and TRBV6-3 among them.

The PCR contained 60 Vbeta and 13 Jbeta primers. Produced via immunoSEQ multiplex PCR; TCRdb's table is partial and in-frame only. The sample records some 120,000 clones, 75% to 85% being singletons. As concerns this clone: Antigen: not known.

The length of the CDR3 is 16 residues. The V end lost 0 bases, the J end lost 2 bases, and 11 bases lay between the germline ends. The germline gives CDR1 LNHNV, CDR2 YYDKDF (reference sequence). The origin of this receptor is a man between 40 and 49 years old in good health and CMV-seronegative. V and J are TRBV15 and TRBJ1-5; a possible D gene is TRBD1 (5 bases). Sequences were obtained from PBMCs. The CDR3, as DNA: TGTGCCACCAGCAGAGATGGAGCAGGGCGCAATCAGCCCCAGCATTTT. This gives the protein CATSRDGAGRNQPQHF.